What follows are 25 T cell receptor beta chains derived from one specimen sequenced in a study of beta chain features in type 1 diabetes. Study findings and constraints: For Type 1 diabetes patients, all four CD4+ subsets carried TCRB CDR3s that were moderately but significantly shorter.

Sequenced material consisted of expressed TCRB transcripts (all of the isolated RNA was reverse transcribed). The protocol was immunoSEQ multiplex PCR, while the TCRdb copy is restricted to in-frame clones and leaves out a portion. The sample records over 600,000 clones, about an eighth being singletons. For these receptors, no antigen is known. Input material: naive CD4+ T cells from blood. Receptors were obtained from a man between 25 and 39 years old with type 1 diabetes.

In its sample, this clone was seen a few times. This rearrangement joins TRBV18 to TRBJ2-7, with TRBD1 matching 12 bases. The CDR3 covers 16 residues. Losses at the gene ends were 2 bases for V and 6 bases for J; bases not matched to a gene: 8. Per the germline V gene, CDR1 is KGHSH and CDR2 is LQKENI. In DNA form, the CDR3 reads TGTGCCAGCTCACCAACGGGACAGGGGGCCTCCGGCGAGCAGTACTTC. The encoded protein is CASSPTGQGASGEQYF.

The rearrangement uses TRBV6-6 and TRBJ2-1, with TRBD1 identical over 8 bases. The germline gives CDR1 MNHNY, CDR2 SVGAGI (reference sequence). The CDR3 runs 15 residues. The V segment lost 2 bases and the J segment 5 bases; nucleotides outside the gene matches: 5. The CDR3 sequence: CASSYPKDRDNEQFF. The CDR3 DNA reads TGTGCCAGCAGTTACCCTAAGGACAGGGACAATGAGCAGTTCTTC.

The CDR3 reads CASSALGTGGEYGYTF. The CDR3, as DNA: TGTGCCAGCAGCGCGTTAGGGACAGGGGGCGAGTATGGCTACACCTTC. The rearrangement joins TRBV5-5 to TRBJ1-2; 12 bases line up with TRBD1. The CDR3 contains 16 residues. V dropped 4 bases and J dropped 5; count of bases not matched to a gene: 9. The germline CDR1 and CDR2 sequences are SGHKS and YYEKEE (reference sequence).

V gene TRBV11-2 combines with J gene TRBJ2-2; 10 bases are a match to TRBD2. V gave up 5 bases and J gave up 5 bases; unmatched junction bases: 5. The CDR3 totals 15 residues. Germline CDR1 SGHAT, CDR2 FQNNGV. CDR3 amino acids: CASSIRLAGTGELFF. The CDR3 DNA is TGTGCCAGCAGCATCCGACTAGCGGGTACCGGGGAGCTGTTTTTT.

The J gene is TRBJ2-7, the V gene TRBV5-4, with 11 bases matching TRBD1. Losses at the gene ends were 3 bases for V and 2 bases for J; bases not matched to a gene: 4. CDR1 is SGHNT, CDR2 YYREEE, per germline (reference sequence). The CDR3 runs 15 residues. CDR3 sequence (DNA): TGTGCCAGCAGCTCGCAGGGACAGGGGGCCTACGAGCAGTACTTC. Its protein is CASSSQGQGAYEQYF.

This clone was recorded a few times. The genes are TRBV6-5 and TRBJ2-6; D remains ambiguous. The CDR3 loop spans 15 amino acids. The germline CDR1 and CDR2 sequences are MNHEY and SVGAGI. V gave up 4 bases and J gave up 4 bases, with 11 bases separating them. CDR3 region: CASSSKEAGANVLTF. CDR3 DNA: TGTGCCAGCAGTTCCAAAGAAGCCGGGGCCAACGTCCTGACTTTC.

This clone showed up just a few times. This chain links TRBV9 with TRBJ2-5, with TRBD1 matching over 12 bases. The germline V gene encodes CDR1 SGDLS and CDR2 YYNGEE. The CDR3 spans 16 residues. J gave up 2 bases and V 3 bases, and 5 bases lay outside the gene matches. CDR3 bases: TGTGCCAGCAGCGCGAGGGACAGGGGGCATCAAGAGACCCAGTACTTC. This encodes CASSARDRGHQETQYF.

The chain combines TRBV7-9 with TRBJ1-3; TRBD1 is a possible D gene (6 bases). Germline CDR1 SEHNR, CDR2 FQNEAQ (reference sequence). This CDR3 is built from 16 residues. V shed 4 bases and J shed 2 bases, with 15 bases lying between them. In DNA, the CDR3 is TGTGCCAGCAGCTCCTATCAGGACAGCCCTGGAAACACCATATATTTT. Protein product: CASSSYQDSPGNTIYF.

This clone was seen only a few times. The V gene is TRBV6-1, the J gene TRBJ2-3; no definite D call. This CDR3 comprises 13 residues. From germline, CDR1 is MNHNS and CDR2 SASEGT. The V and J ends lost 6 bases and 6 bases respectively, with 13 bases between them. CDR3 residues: CASRMESRDTQYF. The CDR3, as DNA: TGTGCCAGCAGGATGGAATCGAGGGATACGCAGTATTTT.

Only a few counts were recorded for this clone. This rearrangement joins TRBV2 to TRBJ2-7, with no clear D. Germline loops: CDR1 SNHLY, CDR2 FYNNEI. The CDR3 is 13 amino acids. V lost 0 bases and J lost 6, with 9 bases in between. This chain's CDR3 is CASSEARDTEQYF. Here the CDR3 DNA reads TGTGCCAGCAGTGAAGCAAGAGACACCGAGCAGTACTTC.

The CDR3 loop is CASRYLYQTREQYF. The CDR3 DNA follows: TGTGCCAGCAGATACCTGTATCAAACCAGGGAGCAGTACTTC. This sequence joins TRBV6-6 and TRBJ2-7, with no clear D. The V gene lost 6 bases and the J gene lost 7 bases, with 19 bases spanning the gap. CDR1 is MNHNY and CDR2 is SVGAGI in the germline V gene (reference sequence). The CDR3 covers 14 residues.

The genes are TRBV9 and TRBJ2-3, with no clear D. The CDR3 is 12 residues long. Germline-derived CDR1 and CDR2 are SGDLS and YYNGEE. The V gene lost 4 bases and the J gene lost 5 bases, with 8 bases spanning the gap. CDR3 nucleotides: TGTGCCAGCAGCCCAGCGAGAGATACGCAGTATTTT. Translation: CASSPARDTQYF.

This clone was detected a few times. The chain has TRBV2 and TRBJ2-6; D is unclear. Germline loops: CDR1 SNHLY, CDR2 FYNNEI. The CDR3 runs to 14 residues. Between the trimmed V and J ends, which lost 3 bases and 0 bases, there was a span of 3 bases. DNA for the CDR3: TGTGCCAGCAGTGAGTACTCTGGGGCCAACGTCCTGACTTTC. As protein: CASSEYSGANVLTF.

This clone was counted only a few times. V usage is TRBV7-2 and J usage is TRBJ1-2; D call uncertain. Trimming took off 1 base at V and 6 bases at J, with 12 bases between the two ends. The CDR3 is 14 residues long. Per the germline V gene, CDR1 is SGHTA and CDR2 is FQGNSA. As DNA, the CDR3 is TGTGCCAGCAGCTTAGGGTACAGAGGACATGGCTACACCTTC. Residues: CASSLGYRGHGYTF.

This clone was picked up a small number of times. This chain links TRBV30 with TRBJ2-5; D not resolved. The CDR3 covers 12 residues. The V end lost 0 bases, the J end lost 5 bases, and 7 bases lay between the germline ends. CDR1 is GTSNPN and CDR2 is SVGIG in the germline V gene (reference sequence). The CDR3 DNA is TGTGCCTGGAGTGTAAGTAAGGAGACCCAGTACTTC. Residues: CAWSVSKETQYF.

CDR3 region: CASSYSAGNGDTQYF. The CDR3, as DNA: TGTGCCAGCAGTTACTCAGCGGGGAATGGAGATACGCAGTATTTT. This chain uses TRBV6-5 with TRBJ2-3; 7 bases line up with TRBD2. CDR3 length: 15 residues. With 0 bases clipped from V and 5 bases from J, the junction kept 5 bases outside the gene matches. CDR1 and CDR2 from the germline V gene are MNHEY and SVGAGI.

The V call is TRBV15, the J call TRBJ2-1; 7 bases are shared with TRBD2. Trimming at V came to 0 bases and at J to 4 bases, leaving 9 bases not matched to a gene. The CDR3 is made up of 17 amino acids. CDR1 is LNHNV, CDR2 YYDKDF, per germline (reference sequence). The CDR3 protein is CATSRDPPTGGYNEQFF. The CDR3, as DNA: TGTGCCACCAGCAGAGATCCCCCCACGGGGGGATACAATGAGCAGTTCTTC.

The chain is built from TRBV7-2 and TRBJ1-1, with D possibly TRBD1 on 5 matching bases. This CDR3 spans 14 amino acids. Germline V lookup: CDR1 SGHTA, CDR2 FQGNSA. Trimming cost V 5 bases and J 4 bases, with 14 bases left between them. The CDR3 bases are TGTGCCAGCAGCGTTCTTGGGGGTGGCACTGAAGCTTTCTTT. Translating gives CASSVLGGGTEAFF.

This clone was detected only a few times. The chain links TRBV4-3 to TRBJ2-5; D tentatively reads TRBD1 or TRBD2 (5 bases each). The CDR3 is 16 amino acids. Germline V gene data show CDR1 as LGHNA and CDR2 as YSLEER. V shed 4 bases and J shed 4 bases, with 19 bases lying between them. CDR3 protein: CASSLESGPGRETQYF. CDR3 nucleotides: TGCGCCAGCAGCCTCGAATCGGGGCCTGGACGAGAGACCCAGTACTTC.

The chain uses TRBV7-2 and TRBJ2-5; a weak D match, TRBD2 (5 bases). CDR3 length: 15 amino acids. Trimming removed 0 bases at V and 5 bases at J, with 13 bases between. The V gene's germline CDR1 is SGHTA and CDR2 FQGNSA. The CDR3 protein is CASSLAGGLGETQYF. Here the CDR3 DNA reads TGTGCCAGCAGCTTAGCTGGCGGGCTGGGGGAGACCCAGTACTTC. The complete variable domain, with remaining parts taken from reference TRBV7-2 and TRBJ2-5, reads GAGVSQSPSNKVTEKGKDVELRCDPISGHTALYWYRQSLGQGLEFLIYFQGNSAPDKSGLPSDRFSAERTGGSVSTLTIQRTQQEDSAVYLCASSLAGGLGETQYFGPGTRLLVL.

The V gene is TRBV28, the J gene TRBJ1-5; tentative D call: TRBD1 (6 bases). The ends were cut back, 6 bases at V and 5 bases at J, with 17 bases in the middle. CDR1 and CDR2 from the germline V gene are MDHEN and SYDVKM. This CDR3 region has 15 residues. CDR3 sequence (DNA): TGTGCCAGCAGGCGGGACATTCTTAGGGATCAGCCCCAGCATTTT. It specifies CASRRDILRDQPQHF.

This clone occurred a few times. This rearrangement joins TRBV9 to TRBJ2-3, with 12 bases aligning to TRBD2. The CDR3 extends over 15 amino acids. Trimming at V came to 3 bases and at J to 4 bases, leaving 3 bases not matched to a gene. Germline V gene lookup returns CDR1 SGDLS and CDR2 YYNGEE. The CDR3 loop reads CASSASGGAADTQYF. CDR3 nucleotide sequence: TGTGCCAGCAGCGCTAGCGGGGGGGCCGCAGATACGCAGTATTTT.

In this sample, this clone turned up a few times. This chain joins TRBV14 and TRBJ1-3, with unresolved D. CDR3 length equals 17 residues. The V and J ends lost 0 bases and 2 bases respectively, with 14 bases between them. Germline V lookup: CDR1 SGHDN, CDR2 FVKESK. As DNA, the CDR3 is TGTGCCAGCAGCCAAGATAAAGCGAAGGTAGCTGGAAACACCATATATTTT. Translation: CASSQDKAKVAGNTIYF.

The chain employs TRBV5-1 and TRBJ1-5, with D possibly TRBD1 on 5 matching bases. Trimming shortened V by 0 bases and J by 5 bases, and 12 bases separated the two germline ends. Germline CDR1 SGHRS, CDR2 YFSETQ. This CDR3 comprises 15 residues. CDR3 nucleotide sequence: TGCGCCAGCAGCTTGGGAGCAGGGACCCATCAGCCCCAGCATTTT. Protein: CASSLGAGTHQPQHF. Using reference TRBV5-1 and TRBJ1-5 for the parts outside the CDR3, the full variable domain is KAGVTQTPRYLIKTRGQQVTLSCSPISGHRSVSWYQQTPGQGLQFLFEYFSETQRNKGNFPGRFSGRQFSNSRSEMNVSTLELGDSALYLCASSLGAGTHQPQHFGDGTRLSIL.

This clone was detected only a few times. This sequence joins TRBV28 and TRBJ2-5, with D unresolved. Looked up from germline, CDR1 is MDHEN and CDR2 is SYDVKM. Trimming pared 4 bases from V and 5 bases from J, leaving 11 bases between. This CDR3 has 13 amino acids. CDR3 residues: CASSSGSRETQYF. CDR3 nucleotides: TGTGCCAGCAGTTCCGGATCCCGGGAGACCCAGTACTTC.